The clone carrying this TCR beta chain was detected a few times. Antigen unknown. Read sequence stops 3 residues before the CDR3 end, and the germline J gene provides the missing end. The entry originates in a study of T cell clonality in common variable immunodeficiency. The CDR3 consists of 14 residues. Germline V gene sequence: CDR1 SGHRS, CDR2 YFSETQ. The V end lost 0 bases, the J end lost 3 bases, and 9 bases lay between the germline ends. Overall study findings and caveats: Reportedly, TCR beta sequences from common variable immunodeficiency showed fewer deletions and N-nucleotide insertions.

Equal genomic DNA amounts from CVID and control samples were sequenced. Using immunoSEQ multiplex PCR, the repertoire was profiled, and TCRdb retains in-frame clones only, with some absent. This record lists some 22,000 clones, none seen once only, and the top ten clones contain approximately 8.9%. Sequenced material: peripheral blood mononuclear cells. The sequence derives from a human donor with common variable immunodeficiency. The genes are TRBV5-1 and TRBJ1-1; TRBD1 might be the D (6 bases). CDR3 bases read: TGCGCCAGCAGCTTGGGAGGGGGAGACACTGAA. Amino acid sequence: CASSLGGGDTE. In full, the CDR3 is CASSLGGGDTEAFF.